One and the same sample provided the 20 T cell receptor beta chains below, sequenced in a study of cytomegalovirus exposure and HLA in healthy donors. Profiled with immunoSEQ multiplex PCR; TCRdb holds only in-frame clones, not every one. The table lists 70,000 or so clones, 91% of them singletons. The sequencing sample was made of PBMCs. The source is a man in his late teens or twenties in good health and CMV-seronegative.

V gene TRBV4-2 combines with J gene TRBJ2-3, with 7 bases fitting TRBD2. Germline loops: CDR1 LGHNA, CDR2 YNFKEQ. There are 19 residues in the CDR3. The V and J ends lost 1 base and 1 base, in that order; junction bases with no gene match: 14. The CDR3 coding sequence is TGTGCCAGCAGCCAAGTTGCGGTGCGGGGGAGGGCCGGCACAGATACGCAGTATTTT. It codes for CASSQVAVRGRAGTDTQYF.

The CDR3 sequence: CASSFTGGSEAFF. CDR3 DNA: TGCGCCAGCAGCTTTACAGGGGGATCTGAAGCTTTCTTT. This rearrangement joins TRBV5-1 to TRBJ1-1; the match to TRBD1 covers 8 bases. Per germline, CDR1 SGHRS and CDR2 YFSETQ. J was trimmed by 6 bases and V by 2 bases; bases with no gene match: 3. The CDR3 covers 13 residues.

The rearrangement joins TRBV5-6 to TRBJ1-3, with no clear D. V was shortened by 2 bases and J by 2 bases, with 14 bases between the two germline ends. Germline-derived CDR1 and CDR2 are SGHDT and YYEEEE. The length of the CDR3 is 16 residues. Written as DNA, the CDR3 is TGTGCCAGCAGCTTAGCGGGAGCAGAAACTGGAAACACCATATATTTT. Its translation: CASSLAGAETGNTIYF.

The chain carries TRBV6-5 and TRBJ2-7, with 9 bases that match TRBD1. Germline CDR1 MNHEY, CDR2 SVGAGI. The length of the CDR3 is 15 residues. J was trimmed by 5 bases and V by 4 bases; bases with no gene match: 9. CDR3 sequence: CASSLQGASVDEQYF. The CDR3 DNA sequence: TGTGCCAGCAGTTTACAGGGGGCCTCTGTGGACGAGCAGTACTTC.

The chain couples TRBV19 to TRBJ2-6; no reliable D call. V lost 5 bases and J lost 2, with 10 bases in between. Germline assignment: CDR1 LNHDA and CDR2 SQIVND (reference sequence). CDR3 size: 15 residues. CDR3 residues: CASSLQRTGANVLTF. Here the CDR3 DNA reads TGTGCCAGTAGTTTACAGAGAACTGGGGCCAACGTCCTGACTTTC.

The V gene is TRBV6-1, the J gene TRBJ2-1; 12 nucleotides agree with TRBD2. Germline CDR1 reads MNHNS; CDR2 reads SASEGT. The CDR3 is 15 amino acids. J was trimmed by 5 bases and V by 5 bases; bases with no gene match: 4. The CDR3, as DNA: TGTGCCAGCAGTTTTCGGACTAGCGGGGACAATGAGCAGTTCTTC. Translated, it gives CASSFRTSGDNEQFF.

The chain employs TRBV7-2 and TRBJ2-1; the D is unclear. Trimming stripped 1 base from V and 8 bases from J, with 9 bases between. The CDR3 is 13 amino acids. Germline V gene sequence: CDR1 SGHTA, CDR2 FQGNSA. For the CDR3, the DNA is TGTGCCAGCAGCTTAGAAGCTGTCCATGAGCAGTTCTTC. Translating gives CASSLEAVHEQFF. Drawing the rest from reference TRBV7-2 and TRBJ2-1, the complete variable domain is GAGVSQSPSNKVTEKGKDVELRCDPISGHTALYWYRQSLGQGLEFLIYFQGNSAPDKSGLPSDRFSAERTGGSVSTLTIQRTQQEDSAVYLCASSLEAVHEQFFGPGTRLTVL.

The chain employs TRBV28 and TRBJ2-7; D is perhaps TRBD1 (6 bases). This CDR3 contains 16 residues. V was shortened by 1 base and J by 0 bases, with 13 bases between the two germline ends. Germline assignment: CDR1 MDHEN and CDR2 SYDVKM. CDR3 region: CASSLYWTEHSYEQYF. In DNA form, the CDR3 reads TGTGCCAGCAGTTTATATTGGACAGAGCACTCCTACGAGCAGTACTTC.

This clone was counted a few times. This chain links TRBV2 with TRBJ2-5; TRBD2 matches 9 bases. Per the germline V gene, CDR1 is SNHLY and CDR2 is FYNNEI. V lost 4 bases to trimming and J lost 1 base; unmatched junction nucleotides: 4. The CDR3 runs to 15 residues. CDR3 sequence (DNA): TGTGCCAGCAGTGTATTAGCGGGGGCCCAAGAGACCCAGTACTTC. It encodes CASSVLAGAQETQYF. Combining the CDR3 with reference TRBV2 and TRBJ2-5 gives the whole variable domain EPEVTQTPSHQVTQMGQEVILRCVPISNHLYFYWYRQILGQKVEFLVSFYNNEISEKSEIFDDQFSVERPDGSNFTLKIRSTKLEDSAMYFCASSVLAGAQETQYFGPGTRLLVL.

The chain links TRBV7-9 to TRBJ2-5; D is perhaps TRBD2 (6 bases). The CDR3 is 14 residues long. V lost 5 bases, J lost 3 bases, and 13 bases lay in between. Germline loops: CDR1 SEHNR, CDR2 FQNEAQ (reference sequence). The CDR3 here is CASSPWRDEETQYF. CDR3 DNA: TGTGCCAGCAGCCCATGGCGGGACGAAGAGACCCAGTACTTC.

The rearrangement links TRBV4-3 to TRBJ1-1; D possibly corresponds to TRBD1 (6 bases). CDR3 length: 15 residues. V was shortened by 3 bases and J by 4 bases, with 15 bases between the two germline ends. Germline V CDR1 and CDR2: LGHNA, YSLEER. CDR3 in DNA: TGCGCCAGCAGCCATGGGGGCAGGGTGCGCACTGAAGCTTTCTTT. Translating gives CASSHGGRVRTEAFF.

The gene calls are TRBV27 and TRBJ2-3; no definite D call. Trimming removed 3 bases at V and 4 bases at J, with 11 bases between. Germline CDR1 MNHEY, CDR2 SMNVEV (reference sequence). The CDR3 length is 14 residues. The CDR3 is CASSFSEVADTQYF. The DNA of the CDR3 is TGTGCCAGCAGTTTTTCCGAGGTGGCAGATACGCAGTATTTT.

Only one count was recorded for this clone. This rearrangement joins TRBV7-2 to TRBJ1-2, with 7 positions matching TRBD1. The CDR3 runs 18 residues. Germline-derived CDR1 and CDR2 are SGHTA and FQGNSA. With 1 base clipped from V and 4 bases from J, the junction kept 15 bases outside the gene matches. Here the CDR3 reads CASSLEGAGGSLLYGYTF. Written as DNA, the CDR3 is TGTGCCAGCAGCTTAGAGGGGGCGGGGGGGTCCCTCCTCTATGGCTACACCTTC. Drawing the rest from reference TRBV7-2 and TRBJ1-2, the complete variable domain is GAGVSQSPSNKVTEKGKDVELRCDPISGHTALYWYRQSLGQGLEFLIYFQGNSAPDKSGLPSDRFSAERTGGSVSTLTIQRTQQEDSAVYLCASSLEGAGGSLLYGYTFGSGTRLTVV.

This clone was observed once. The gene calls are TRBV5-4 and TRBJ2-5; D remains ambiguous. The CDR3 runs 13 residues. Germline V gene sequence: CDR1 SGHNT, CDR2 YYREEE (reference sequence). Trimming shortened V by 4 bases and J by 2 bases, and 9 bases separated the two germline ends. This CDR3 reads CASSRETQETQYF. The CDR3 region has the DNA TGTGCCAGCAGCAGAGAGACTCAAGAGACCCAGTACTTC.

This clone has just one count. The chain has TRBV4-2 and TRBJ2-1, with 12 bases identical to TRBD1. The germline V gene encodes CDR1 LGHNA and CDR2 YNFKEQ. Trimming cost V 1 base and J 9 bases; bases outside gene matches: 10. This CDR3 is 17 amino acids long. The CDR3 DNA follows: TGTGCCAGCAGCCAAGGAGGACCGGGACAGGGGGCCGGTGAGCAGTTCTTC. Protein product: CASSQGGPGQGAGEQFF.

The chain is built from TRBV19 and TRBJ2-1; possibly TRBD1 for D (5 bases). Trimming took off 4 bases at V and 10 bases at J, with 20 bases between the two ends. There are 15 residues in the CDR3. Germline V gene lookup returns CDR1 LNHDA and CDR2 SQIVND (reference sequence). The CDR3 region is CASSRTKGPAEEQFF. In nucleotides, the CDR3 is TGTGCCAGTAGTAGGACCAAGGGGCCAGCTGAGGAGCAGTTCTTC.

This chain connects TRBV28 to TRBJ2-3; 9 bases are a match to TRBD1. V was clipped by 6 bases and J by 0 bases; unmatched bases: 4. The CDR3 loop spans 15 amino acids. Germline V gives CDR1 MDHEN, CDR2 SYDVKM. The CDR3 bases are TGTGCCAGCAGGTCGGGACAGGGTAGCACAGATACGCAGTATTTT. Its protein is CASRSGQGSTDTQYF.

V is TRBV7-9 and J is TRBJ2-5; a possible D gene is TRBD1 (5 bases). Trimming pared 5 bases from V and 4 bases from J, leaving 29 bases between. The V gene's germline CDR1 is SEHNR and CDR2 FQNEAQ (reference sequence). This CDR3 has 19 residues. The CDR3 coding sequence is TGTGCCAGCAGCCGTACTGCTCTGACATCTGGCAGGGTTCGAGAGACCCAGTACTTC. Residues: CASSRTALTSGRVRETQYF.

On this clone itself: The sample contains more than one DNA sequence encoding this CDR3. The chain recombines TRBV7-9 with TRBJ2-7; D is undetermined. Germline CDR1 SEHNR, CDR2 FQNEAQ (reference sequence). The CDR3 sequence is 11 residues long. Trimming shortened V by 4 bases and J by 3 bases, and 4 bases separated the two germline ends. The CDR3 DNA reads TGTGCCAGCAGCTCTAACTACGAGCAGTACTTC. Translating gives CASSSNYEQYF.

CDR3 sequence reads: CASSKTGNEAFF. CDR3 sequence (DNA): TGTGCCAGCAGTAAGACAGGGAACGAAGCTTTCTTT. The rearrangement joins TRBV7-8 to TRBJ1-1, with TRBD1 matching 7 bases. With 6 bases clipped from V and 8 bases from J, the junction kept 6 bases outside the gene matches. Germline-derived CDR1 and CDR2 are SGHVS and FQNEAQ. This CDR3 spans 12 amino acids.